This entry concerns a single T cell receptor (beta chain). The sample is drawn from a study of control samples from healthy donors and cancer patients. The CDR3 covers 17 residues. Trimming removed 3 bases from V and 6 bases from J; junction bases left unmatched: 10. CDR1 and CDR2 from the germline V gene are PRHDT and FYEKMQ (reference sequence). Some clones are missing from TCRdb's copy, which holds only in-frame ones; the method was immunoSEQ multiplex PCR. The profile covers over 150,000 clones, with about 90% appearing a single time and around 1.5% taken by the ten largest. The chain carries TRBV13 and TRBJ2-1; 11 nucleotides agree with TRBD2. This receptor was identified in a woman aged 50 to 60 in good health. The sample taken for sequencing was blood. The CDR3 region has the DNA TGTGCCAGCAGCTTCTTAAGTAGCGGGAGGGCCGTCAATGAGCAGTTCTTC. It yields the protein CASSFLSSGRAVNEQFF.